Described below is a single TCR beta chain sequence and its context. Its antigen is currently not known. No much larger clone exists at a distance of one base, and base qualities are not known. This sample is part of a study of cytomegalovirus exposure and HLA in healthy donors (TCRdb year 2017). With respect to the entire study: In an earlier analysis of roughly 500 of the donors, 276 Gb of sequence data and some 100 million unique TCR beta sequences from about 180 million T cells were reported. The study aimed to test whether signatures of past pathogen exposure could be identified by cataloging public T cell receptors. A later analysis re-examined previously published TCR beta repertoires from about 700 donors and added high-resolution HLA genotyping to investigate patterns of TCR occurrence. Roughly 300 gigabases of sequencing data and around 90 million unique TCR sequences made up an early release that covered fewer than 650 HLA-typed donors. HLA typing included class I and class II loci at four-digit resolution. Because of strong linkage in the cohort, five DR-DQ haplotypes were treated as single units for association and clustering. The number of typed donors differed by locus: roughly 620-640 for A, B, C, DRB1 and DQB1; approximately 530 for DQA1; 606 for DPA1; and around 470 for DPB1. A later genetic analysis took genome-wide SNP genotypes for about 65% of the roughly 670 donors and used that subset as a discovery cohort. Donor age, sex, ethnicity and CMV serostatus were collected together with the repertoire data. Rather than drawing on any new phenotypic data, the later analysis identified candidate immune exposures from TCR beta sequences and the way those sequences occurred across donors. Among roughly 400 genotyped donors of the cohort, an average of roughly 230,000 unique TCR beta nucleotide sequences was sequenced per donor, of which about 19% were non-productive. A separate validation cohort of roughly 130 different subjects was used in addition to the roughly 670-subject first cohort. Of the 300 to 500 genotyped donors, less than 90% were placed in the genetic ancestry cluster associated with self-reported Caucasian donors. To decide whether each TCR beta V gene segment behaved as functional or pseudogenic, an earlier analysis of some 580 of the donors relied on high-throughput TCR beta sequencing. To predict cytomegalovirus infection status, the study combined high-throughput TCR immunosequencing, statistical association of individual TCRs with disease status, and machine learning. The study profiled the T cell repertoires of about 640 subjects by immunosequencing and related them to cytomegalovirus serostatus. All discovery cohort repertoires had been generated using a single sequencing platform.

Library preparation used the immunoSEQ multiplex PCR assay. A mixture of 60 forward primers for TCR Vbeta segments and 13 reverse primers for TCR Jbeta segments was used in the multiplex PCR. The CDR3 region of rearranged TCR beta genes was amplified from genomic DNA by a multiplex PCR assay. On the Illumina HiSeq System, the amplified TCR beta libraries were sequenced as 87-base-pair reads. The authors' analysis ran thus. A later analysis tallied around 80 million unique TCR beta chains across the 666 repertoires, and approximately 12 million of those chains were shared by two or more donors. Raw reads were error-corrected and collapsed into unique sequences by a nearest-neighbor algorithm in which closely related sequences were merged to remove PCR and sequencing errors. V, D and J gene segments were assigned by aligning CDR3 sequences to IMGT reference sequences. For a sequence to be retained, at least a six-nucleotide match to both a V gene segment and a J gene segment was required. Rearrangements were called productive when the CDR3 lacked stop codons and stayed in frame with V and J; all others were non-productive. CDR3 was defined according to IMGT convention as the region running from the second conserved V-encoded cysteine to the conserved J-encoded phenylalanine. The earlier analysis of approximately 590 of the donors excluded any sequence lacking an unambiguous match to a single V gene segment. An earlier analysis of around 600 of the donors classified V segments as functional when productive rearrangements were above 56.7% and as segregating when the standard deviation between donors was above 5%. To diagnose cytomegalovirus status from the catalog of TCR beta chain sequences, a statistical classification framework was built. A later analysis assigned V and J genes by comparing TCR nucleotide sequences with IMGT/GENE-DB human TR gene sequences. Using the TCRdist pipeline, a later analysis assigned CDR3 sequences along with most-parsimonious VDJ recombination scenarios. A later analysis defined each TCR beta chain by its CDR3 amino acid sequence plus V-gene family, and excluded reads lacking a unique V-gene family. In a later analysis, around 600 highly shared, low-generation-probability nucleotide sequences were removed to address suspected cross-contamination and a sequencing artifact. For each public chain, a later analysis derived a clonal expansion index from normalized ranks of inferred template counts within each repertoire. A later analysis computed generation probabilities with a VDJ recombination model fitted to out-of-frame rearrangements, and checked the results against IGoR. In a later analysis, hypergeometric tests were used to score TCR-TCR, TCR-HLA and TCR-CMV co-occurrence, with a repertoire-size bias correction applied to TCR pairs. To estimate false discovery rates, a later analysis permuted the HLA or CMV assignments 20 times. In a later analysis, co-occurring TCRs were grouped with DBSCAN, and TCRdist sequence similarity was added when clustering was performed within HLA-allele-positive subsets. Repertoires with fewer than 30,000 or more than 120,000 public chains were left out of co-occurrence clustering, as were about five repertoires with anomalous nucleotide sharing. This immuneACCESS table, as held by TCRdb, lists in-frame sequences with V and J called but not all clones. Of the missing ones, under half trace to an unresolved V gene in checked studies; the others have no known cause. The V and J calls and the clone size are those of that table, but D and trimming were determined from the DNA. The sample table shows some 140,000 clones, and over 60% are seen once. Clones ranked in the top ten supply roughly 1.2% of the sample.

The cohort was made up of about 610 healthy bone marrow donors. All cohort members were sampled while nominally healthy, although unrecorded immune exposures were likely present. The donor was CMV seropositive and belonged to the group of around 300 seropositive cohort members. A peripheral blood sample was provided by each donor, and peripheral blood mononuclear cells were used for TCR beta sequencing. The Qiagen DNeasy Blood Extraction Kit was used to extract genomic DNA from the blood cell samples. Sequences SNHLY (CDR1) and FYNNEI (CDR2) are obtained from the germline V gene. The CDR3, from cysteine to phenylalanine, totals 11 residues. Only CDR3 DNA remains: 33 bases, in frame from the first base. V and J are truncated by 6 bases and 4 bases respectively, leaving an intervening sequence of 4 bases. The research as a whole found: A later analysis found that HLA-associated TCR beta chains were more clonally expanded and had lower generation probabilities than equally common non-associated chains. Strong co-occurrence of HLA alleles, especially DR and DQ, made assigning TCR associations to individual alleles difficult. In a later genetic analysis, fewer N-insertions in productive TCRs were reported among donors in an Asian-associated ancestry cluster than the roughly 700-donor mean. The only immune exposure information available for the cohort was CMV serostatus. HLA typing was unavailable for some donors at each locus, so association tests used only the typed subset. Three of the identified cytomegalovirus-associated TCR beta chains were confirmed in vitro to be specific for cytomegalovirus antigens. Because counts were too low, around 18 rarely observed V segments, including chromosome 9 orphons, were left out of the earlier analysis of roughly 600 of the donors. The study gave a list of roughly 150 TCR beta chains associated with cytomegalovirus. Only TCR beta chains were sequenced in this cohort, and the absence of alpha or paired-chain data limited detectable features. Presence/absence analyses assumed roughly uniform sequencing depth across donors, an assumption that may not hold. The authors suggested that the approach could potentially be extended to other disease states and immunological phenotypes. Most CMV-associated TCR beta chains appeared to be HLA-restricted in a later analysis, and the HLA associations seemed to be driven largely by CMV exposure. In a later analysis, TCR association rates were found to vary across HLA loci, with the most associated TCRs seen for DRB1 alleles and the fewest for HLA-C alleles. A later analysis reported that several top co-occurrence clusters appeared linked to parvovirus B19, influenza, CMV and Epstein-Barr virus. Some IMGT-functional V segments, including TRBV6-2 and TRBV6-3, could not be distinguished by the 87-base-pair reads and were therefore excluded. A further reported finding was that TCR beta sequences accurately predicted the HLA-A and HLA-B alleles for most subjects in the first cohort. Cytomegalovirus status was reported to be diagnosed by the classifier with high specificity and sensitivity in both the original and validation cohorts. Correlated functional status among segregating V segments might reflect linkage disequilibrium, but an unknown experimental factor could not be ruled out. V-gene and J-gene trimming of TCR beta chains was associated with a missense DCLRE1C variant in a later genetic analysis, and the association was replicated in an independent cohort. In an earlier analysis of 587 of the donors, most TCR beta V segments appeared in productive rearrangements about 87% or about 30% of the time, broadly matching IMGT annotations. A later analysis associated 15,000 to 20,000 TCR beta sequences with specific HLA alleles at a false discovery rate of 0.05. A cluster of highly shared sequence variants was judged likely to be a technical artifact of the sequencing pipeline. Most TCR sequences were observed very rarely across donors, whereas some public TCRs were present in many individuals.

Source material: PBMCs. This sequence was found in a male donor in good health and CMV-seropositive. The chain was built from TRBV2 and TRBJ1-5; no confident D gene assignment can be made. The nucleotides read TGTGCCAGCAGCCTAAATCAGCCCCAGCATTTT. Translation gives CASSLNQPQHF. Full variable domain (CDR3 extended with the reference TRBV2 and TRBJ1-5 proteins): EPEVTQTPSHQVTQMGQEVILRCVPISNHLYFYWYRQILGQKVEFLVSFYNNEISEKSEIFDDQFSVERPDGSNFTLKIRSTKLEDSAMYFCASSLNQPQHFGDGTRLSIL.